The 20 T cell receptor beta chains given below trace back to one sample, sequenced in a study of CD4 T cells in relation to SARS-CoV-2 and coronaviruses. Before the COVID-19 pandemic, during about 2011-2019, CD4+ T cells were taken from unexposed donors. After around nine days of culture, CD4+ T cells were isolated. TCRdb's copy holds only in-frame clones and misses some; the assay was immunoSEQ multiplex PCR. The sample contains 27,000 or so clones, just under 75% of which appear only once. No antigen has been assigned to these receptors. What was sequenced was CD4+ T cells from PBMCs, cultured in vitro. The receptor source for this set is a human donor in good health.

In nucleotides, the CDR3 is TGTGCCAGCAGCGGGCTGGGGGGCGCCGGCACCGGGGAGCTGTTTTTT. Protein product: CASSGLGGAGTGELFF. V is TRBV7-2 and J is TRBJ2-2; perhaps D is TRBD1 or TRBD2 (6 bases each). With 5 bases removed from V and 4 bases from J, the gap between germline ends came to 17 bases. In germline, CDR1 is SGHTA, CDR2 FQGNSA. CDR3 size: 16 residues.

This chain links TRBV5-1 with TRBJ1-2; D might be TRBD1 (5 bases). Trimming pared 0 bases from V and 4 bases from J, leaving 13 bases between. The CDR3 is 15 amino acids. The germline CDR1 and CDR2 sequences are SGHRS and YFSETQ. The CDR3, as DNA: TGCGCCAGCAGCTTGGCCGGGGGGAGCGGCTATGGCTACACCTTC. Its protein product is CASSLAGGSGYGYTF. Drawing the rest from reference TRBV5-1 and TRBJ1-2, the complete variable domain is KAGVTQTPRYLIKTRGQQVTLSCSPISGHRSVSWYQQTPGQGLQFLFEYFSETQRNKGNFPGRFSGRQFSNSRSEMNVSTLELGDSALYLCASSLAGGSGYGYTFGSGTRLTVV.

The count of this clone is one. The chain uses TRBV19 and TRBJ2-5; tentative D call: TRBD1 (5 bases). Germline CDR1 and CDR2: LNHDA and SQIVND (reference sequence). This CDR3 is 15 amino acids long. Trimming cost V 3 bases and J 4 bases, with 15 bases left between them. The CDR3 sequence: CASSMGQSPTETQYF. CDR3 DNA: TGTGCCAGTAGTATGGGGCAGTCCCCTACAGAGACCCAGTACTTC.

CDR3 DNA sequence: TGTGCCAGCAGTCAGGGGGCGGAAGGAGGCTACACCTTC. Translating gives CASSQGAEGGYTF. The chain joins TRBV6-5 to TRBJ1-2, with TRBD1 matching 8 bases. The CDR3 is made up of 13 amino acids. V shed 5 bases, J shed 8 bases, and the junction held 7 bases outside the gene matches. Germline V gives CDR1 MNHEY, CDR2 SVGAGI.

The J gene is TRBJ2-6, the V gene TRBV5-1; D is possibly TRBD1 (5 bases). The CDR3 loop spans 16 amino acids. With 5 bases removed from V and 2 bases from J, the gap between germline ends came to 14 bases. Germline CDR1 reads SGHRS; CDR2 reads YFSETQ. CDR3 nucleotides: TGCGCCAGCAGTCAGGGTATAGTGACTGGGGCCAACGTCCTGACTTTC. Amino acid sequence: CASSQGIVTGANVLTF.

The chain has TRBV6-5 and TRBJ2-1; 11 bases are a match to TRBD2. Germline assignment: CDR1 MNHEY and CDR2 SVGAGI. The CDR3 is 13 amino acids. J gave up 8 bases and V 5 bases, and 2 bases lay outside the gene matches. The CDR3 nucleotides are TGTGCCAGCAGTAGACTAGCGGGATATGAGCAGTTCTTC. Translation gives CASSRLAGYEQFF.

V is TRBV11-2 and J is TRBJ2-2; 10 bases are shared with TRBD1. The CDR3 is made up of 15 amino acids. Trimming cost V 4 bases and J 6 bases; bases outside gene matches: 5. Germline V gene sequence: CDR1 SGHAT, CDR2 FQNNGV. CDR3 residues: CASSWAGQGAGELFF. The CDR3, as DNA: TGTGCCAGCAGCTGGGCAGGACAGGGGGCCGGGGAGCTGTTTTTT.

The chain links TRBV4-1 to TRBJ1-5; D is uncertain. CDR1 and CDR2 from the germline V gene are MGHRA and YSYEKL. This CDR3 spans 13 amino acids. The germline V and J ends were trimmed by 2 bases and 0 bases, with 2 bases remaining between them. The CDR3 DNA follows: TGCGCCAGCAGCCAAAATAGCAATCAGCCCCAGCATTTT. It encodes CASSQNSNQPQHF.

This clone was detected only a few times. This chain connects TRBV4-3 to TRBJ1-1; possibly TRBD1 for D (5 bases). This CDR3 has 13 amino acids. V lost 0 bases and J lost 5, with 7 bases in between. CDR1 LGHNA and CDR2 YSLEER come from the germline V gene. CDR3 region: CASSQDQGTEAFF. The DNA for the CDR3 is TGCGCCAGCAGCCAAGATCAGGGAACTGAAGCTTTCTTT.

This chain links TRBV7-9 with TRBJ2-6; no definite D call. The length of the CDR3 is 12 residues. Germline values: CDR1 SEHNR, CDR2 FQNEAQ (reference sequence). The V end lost 8 bases, the J end lost 2 bases, and 4 bases lay between the germline ends. CDR3 region: CASVAGANVLTF. The CDR3 nucleotides read TGTGCCAGCGTGGCTGGGGCCAACGTCCTGACTTTC.

V is TRBV11-2 and J is TRBJ2-5; D not resolved. In germline, CDR1 is SGHAT, CDR2 FQNNGV. V lost 4 bases to trimming and J lost 2 bases, with 11 bases between them. This CDR3 is 14 amino acids long. CDR3 nucleotides: TGTGCCAGCAGCTCTCCTGACTGGCAAGAGACCCAGTACTTC. The encoded protein is CASSSPDWQETQYF.

This chain links TRBV7-2 with TRBJ1-3; D is possibly TRBD1 (5 bases). The V gene's germline CDR1 is SGHTA and CDR2 FQGNSA. V shed 5 bases and J shed 4 bases, with 15 bases lying between them. The CDR3 extends over 15 amino acids. The CDR3 region is CASSQGVFGGNTIYF. In nucleotides, the CDR3 is TGTGCCAGCAGCCAGGGAGTGTTTGGCGGAAACACCATATATTTT.

V and J are TRBV11-3 and TRBJ2-7; a possible D gene is TRBD1 (6 bases). Per germline, CDR1 SGHNT and CDR2 YENEEA. Trimming shortened V by 5 bases and J by 0 bases, and 14 bases separated the two germline ends. This CDR3 has 15 residues. The CDR3 here is CASSPRAGDSYEQYF. CDR3 in DNA: TGTGCCAGCAGCCCAAGGGCAGGGGACTCCTACGAGCAGTACTTC.

This clone was counted a few times. This rearrangement joins TRBV30 to TRBJ2-3, with D maybe TRBD2 (7 bases). The CDR3 totals 14 residues. CDR1 is GTSNPN, CDR2 SVGIG, per germline (reference sequence). The CDR3, as DNA: TGTACCCTGGGGGGGGGCGATGGCACAGATACGCAGTATTTT. As protein: CTLGGGDGTDTQYF. Full variable domain (outside the CDR3, taken from reference TRBV30 and TRBJ2-3): SQTIHQWPATLVQPVGSPLSLECTVEGTSNPNLYWYRQAAGRGLQLLFYSVGIGQISSEVPQNLSASRPQDRQFILSSKKLLLSDSGFYLCTLGGGDGTDTQYFGPGTRLTVL.

This clone was counted only a few times. CDR3: CASSVRGQPGNTIYF. CDR3 DNA: TGTGCCAGCAGCGTCAGGGGGCAGCCTGGAAACACCATATATTTT. The chain links TRBV11-2 to TRBJ1-3; 8 bases line up with TRBD1. CDR1 and CDR2 (germline): SGHAT, FQNNGV. The V gene end was trimmed by 5 bases and the J gene end by 2 bases; junction bases not matched to a gene: 5. The CDR3 loop spans 15 amino acids.

The count of this clone is one. The rearrangement uses TRBV24-1 and TRBJ2-3, with D perhaps being TRBD1 or TRBD2 (5 bases each). V lost 9 bases and J lost 2, with 11 bases in between. There are 13 residues in the CDR3. Germline CDR1 reads KGHDR; CDR2 reads SFDVKD. In DNA form, the CDR3 reads TGTGCCACCCGGGACGGTTTCACAGATACGCAGTATTTT. It specifies CATRDGFTDTQYF.

This CDR3 is CASSLGWASSYNEQFF. The CDR3 nucleotides are TGTGCCAGCAGCTTAGGGTGGGCGAGTTCCTACAATGAGCAGTTCTTC. The rearrangement joins TRBV7-8 to TRBJ2-1; D ambiguous. V shed 1 base and J shed 1 base, with 11 bases lying between them. The CDR3 has 16 residues. Germline loops: CDR1 SGHVS, CDR2 FQNEAQ.

The genes are TRBV7-2 and TRBJ1-2, with 8 bases fitting TRBD1. This CDR3 region has 13 residues. The germline V gene encodes CDR1 SGHTA and CDR2 FQGNSA. V was pared by 5 bases and J by 8 bases, with 7 bases of the junction left unmatched. For the CDR3, the DNA is TGTGCCAGCAGCGAGCGACAGGGGTTAGGCTACACCTTC. Its translation is CASSERQGLGYTF.

This clone was seen more than once but under ten times. The chain has TRBV3-1 (or the pseudogene TRBV3-2) and TRBJ2-1; TRBD1 matches at 8 bases. Unmatched junction bases numbered 10, after V lost 0 bases and J lost 6 bases. The CDR3 is 17 amino acids. Germline-derived CDR1 and CDR2 are LGHDT and YNNKEL (reference sequence). As DNA, the CDR3 is TGTGCCAGCAGCCAAGAGGTTGGGACAGGCTATGTCAATGAGCAGTTCTTC. This sequence encodes CASSQEVGTGYVNEQFF.

The chain has TRBV2 and TRBJ1-6; possibly TRBD1 for D (5 bases). Per the germline V gene, CDR1 is SNHLY and CDR2 is FYNNEI. The ends were cut back, 6 bases at V and 7 bases at J, with 10 bases in the middle. The CDR3 contains 13 residues. The CDR3 here is CASRGGRNSPLHF. The CDR3 nucleotides read TGTGCCAGCAGGGGGGGGAGGAATTCACCCCTCCACTTT.